This T cell receptor (beta chain) was documented in a study of T cells after posttransplantation cyclophosphamide. Data came from immunoSEQ multiplex PCR; TCRdb stores just in-frame clones and leaves some out. The sample yields roughly 20,000 clones, 70% to 85% seen once. Trimming cost V 4 bases and J 6 bases, with 22 bases left between them. The CDR3 has 16 amino acids. Germline V gives CDR1 SGHNT, CDR2 YYREEE (reference sequence). Busulfan-fludarabine conditioning, marrow transplant, and cyclophosphamide on days +3 and +4 were administered. The V and J genes are TRBV5-4 and TRBJ1-2, with D perhaps matching TRBD1 (5 bases). The material was PBMCs, obtained after an allogeneic stem cell transplant with post-transplant cyclophosphamide. The clonotype comes from a male patient younger than 45 who received an allogeneic stem cell transplant from a related donor, was CMV-positive, and had acute GVHD only. The T cells may partly be graft donor cells. CDR3 in amino acids: CASSRAGRGYGHGYTF. The CDR3 region has the DNA TGTGCCAGCAGCCGGGCAGGGCGAGGTTATGGGCATGGCTACACCTTC.